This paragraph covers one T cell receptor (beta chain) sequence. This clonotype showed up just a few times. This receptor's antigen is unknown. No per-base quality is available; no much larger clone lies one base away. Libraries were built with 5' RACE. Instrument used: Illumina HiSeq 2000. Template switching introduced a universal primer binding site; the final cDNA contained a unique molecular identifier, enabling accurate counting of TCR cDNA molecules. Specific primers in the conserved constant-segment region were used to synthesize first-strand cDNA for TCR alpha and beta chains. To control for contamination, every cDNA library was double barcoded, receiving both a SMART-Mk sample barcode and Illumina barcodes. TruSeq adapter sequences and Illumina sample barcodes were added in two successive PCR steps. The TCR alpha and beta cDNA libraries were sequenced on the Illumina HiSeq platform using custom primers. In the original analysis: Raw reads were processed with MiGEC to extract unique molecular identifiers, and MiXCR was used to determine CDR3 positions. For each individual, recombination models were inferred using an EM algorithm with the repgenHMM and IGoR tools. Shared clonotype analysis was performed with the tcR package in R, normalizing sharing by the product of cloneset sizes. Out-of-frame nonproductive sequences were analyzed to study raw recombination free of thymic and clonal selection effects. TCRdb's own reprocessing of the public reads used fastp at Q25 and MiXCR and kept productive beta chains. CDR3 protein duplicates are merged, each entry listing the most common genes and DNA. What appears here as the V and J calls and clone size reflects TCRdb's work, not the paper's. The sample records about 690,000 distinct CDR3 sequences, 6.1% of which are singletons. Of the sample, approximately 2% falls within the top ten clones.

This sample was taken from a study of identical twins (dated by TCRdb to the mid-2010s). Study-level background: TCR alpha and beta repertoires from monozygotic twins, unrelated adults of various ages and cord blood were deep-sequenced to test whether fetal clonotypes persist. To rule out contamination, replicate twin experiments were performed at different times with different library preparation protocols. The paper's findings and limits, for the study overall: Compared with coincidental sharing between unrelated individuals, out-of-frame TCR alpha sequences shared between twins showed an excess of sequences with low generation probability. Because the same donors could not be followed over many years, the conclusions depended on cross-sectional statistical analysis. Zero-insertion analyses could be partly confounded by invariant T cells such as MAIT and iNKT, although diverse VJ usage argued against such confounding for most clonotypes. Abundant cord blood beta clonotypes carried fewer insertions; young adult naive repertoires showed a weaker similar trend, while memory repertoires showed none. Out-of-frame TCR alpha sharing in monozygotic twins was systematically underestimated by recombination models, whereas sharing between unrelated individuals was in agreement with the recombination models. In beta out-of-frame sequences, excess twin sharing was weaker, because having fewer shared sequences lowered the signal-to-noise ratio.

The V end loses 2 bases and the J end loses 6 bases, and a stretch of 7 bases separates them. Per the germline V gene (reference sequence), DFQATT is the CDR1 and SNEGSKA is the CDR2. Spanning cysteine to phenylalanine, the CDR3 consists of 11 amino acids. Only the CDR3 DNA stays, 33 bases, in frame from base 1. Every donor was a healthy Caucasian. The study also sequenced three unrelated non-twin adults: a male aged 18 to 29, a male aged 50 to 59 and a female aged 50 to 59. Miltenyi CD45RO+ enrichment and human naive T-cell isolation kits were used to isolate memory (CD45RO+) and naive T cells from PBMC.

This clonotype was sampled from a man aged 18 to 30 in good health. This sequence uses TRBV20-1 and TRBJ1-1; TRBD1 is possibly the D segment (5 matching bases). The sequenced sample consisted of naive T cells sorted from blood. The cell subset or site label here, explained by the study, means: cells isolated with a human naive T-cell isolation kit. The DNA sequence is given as TGCAGTGCTAGACAGGGTTCTGAAGCTTTCTTT. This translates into CSARQGSEAFF.